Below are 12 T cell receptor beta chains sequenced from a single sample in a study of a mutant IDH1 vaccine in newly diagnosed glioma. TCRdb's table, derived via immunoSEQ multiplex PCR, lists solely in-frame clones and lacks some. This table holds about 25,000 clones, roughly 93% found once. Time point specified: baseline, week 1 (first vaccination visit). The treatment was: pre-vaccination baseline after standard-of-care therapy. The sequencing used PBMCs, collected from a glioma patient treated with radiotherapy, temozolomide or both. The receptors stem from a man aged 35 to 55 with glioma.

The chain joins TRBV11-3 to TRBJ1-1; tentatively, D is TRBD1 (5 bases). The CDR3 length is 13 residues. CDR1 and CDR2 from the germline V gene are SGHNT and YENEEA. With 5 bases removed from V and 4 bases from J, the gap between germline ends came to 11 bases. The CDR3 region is CASSPIGGTEAFF. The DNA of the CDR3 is TGTGCCAGCAGCCCCATTGGGGGCACTGAAGCTTTCTTT.

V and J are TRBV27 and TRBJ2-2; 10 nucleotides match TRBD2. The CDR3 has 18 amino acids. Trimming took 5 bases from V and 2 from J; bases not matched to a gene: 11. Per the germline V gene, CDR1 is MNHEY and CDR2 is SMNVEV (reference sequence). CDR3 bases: TGTGCCAGCAGTCTCCTACGGACTAGCGGTGGAAACACCGGGGAGCTGTTTTTT. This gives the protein CASSLLRTSGGNTGELFF.

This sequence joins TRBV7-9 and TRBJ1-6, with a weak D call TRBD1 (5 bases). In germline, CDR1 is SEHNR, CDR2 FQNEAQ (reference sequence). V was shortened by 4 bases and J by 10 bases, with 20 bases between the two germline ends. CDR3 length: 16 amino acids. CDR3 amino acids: CASSSTGTTARSPLHF. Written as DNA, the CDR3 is TGTGCCAGCAGCTCGACCGGGACGACGGCTAGGTCACCCCTCCACTTT.

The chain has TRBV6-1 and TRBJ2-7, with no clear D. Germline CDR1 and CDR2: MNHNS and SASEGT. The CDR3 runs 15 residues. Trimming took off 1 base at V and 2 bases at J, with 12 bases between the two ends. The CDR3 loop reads CASSEGAGFAYEQYF. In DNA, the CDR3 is TGTGCCAGCAGTGAAGGGGCCGGGTTCGCCTACGAGCAGTACTTC.

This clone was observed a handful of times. CDR3 region: CATSRADGYEQYF. In DNA, the CDR3 is TGTGCCACCAGCAGAGCCGACGGGTACGAGCAGTACTTC. The V gene is TRBV15, the J gene TRBJ2-7; unclear D gene. The CDR3 runs 13 residues. CDR1 is LNHNV, CDR2 YYDKDF, per germline (reference sequence). The germline V and J ends were trimmed by 1 base and 4 bases, with 8 bases remaining between them.

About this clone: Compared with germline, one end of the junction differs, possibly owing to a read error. CDR3 in DNA: TGTGCCAGCAGTTTAGACACGGCCTCCTATGGCTACACCTTC. As protein: CASSLDTASYGYTF. The J gene is TRBJ1-2, the V gene TRBV7-9; D uncertain. Germline lookup yields CDR1 SEHNR and CDR2 FQNEAQ (reference sequence). CDR3 length: 14 amino acids. Full variable domain (rest looked up from reference TRBV7-9 and TRBJ1-2): DTGVSQNPRHKITKRGQNVTFRCDPISEHNRLYWYRQTLGQGPEFLTYFQNEAQLEKSRLLSDRFSAERPKGSFSTLEIQRTEQGDSAMYLCASSLDTASYGYTFGSGTRLTVV.

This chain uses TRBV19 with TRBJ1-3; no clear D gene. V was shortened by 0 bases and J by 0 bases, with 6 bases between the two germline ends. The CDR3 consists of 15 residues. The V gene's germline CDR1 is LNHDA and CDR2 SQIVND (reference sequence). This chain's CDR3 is CASSIDSYSGNTIYF. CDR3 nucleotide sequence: TGTGCCAGTAGTATAGATAGCTACTCTGGAAACACCATATATTTT.

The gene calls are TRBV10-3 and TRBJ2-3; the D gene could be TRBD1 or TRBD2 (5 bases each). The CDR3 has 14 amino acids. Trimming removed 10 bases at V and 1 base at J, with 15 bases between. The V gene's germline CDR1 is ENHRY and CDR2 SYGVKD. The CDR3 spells CATGGVGGTDTQYF. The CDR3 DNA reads TGTGCCACGGGCGGTGTGGGGGGCACAGATACGCAGTATTTT.

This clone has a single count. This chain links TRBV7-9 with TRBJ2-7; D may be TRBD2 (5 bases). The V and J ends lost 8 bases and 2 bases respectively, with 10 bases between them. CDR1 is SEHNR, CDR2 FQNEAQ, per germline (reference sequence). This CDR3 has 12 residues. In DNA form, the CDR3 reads TGTGCCAGCGCCCCGGGGACCTACGAGCAGTACTTC. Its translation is CASAPGTYEQYF.

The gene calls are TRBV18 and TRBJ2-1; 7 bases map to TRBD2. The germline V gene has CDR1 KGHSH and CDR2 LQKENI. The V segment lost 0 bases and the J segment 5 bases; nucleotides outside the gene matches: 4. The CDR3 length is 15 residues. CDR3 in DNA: TGTGCCAGCTCACCACCCAGCGGGGCCAACAATGAGCAGTTCTTC. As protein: CASSPPSGANNEQFF.

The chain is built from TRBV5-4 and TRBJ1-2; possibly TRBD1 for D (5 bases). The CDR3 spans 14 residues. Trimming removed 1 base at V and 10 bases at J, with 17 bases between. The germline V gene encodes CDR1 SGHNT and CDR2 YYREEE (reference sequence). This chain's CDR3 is CASSLPSVGGIYTF. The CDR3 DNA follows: TGTGCCAGCAGCTTGCCCTCAGTCGGGGGAATCTACACCTTC.

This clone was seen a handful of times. The CDR3 sequence is CASSLVGRVNSPLHF. In nucleotides, the CDR3 is TGTGCCAGCAGTTTAGTAGGTAGGGTAAATTCACCCCTCCACTTT. The chain has TRBV28 and TRBJ1-6; no definite D call. Germline V lookup: CDR1 MDHEN, CDR2 SYDVKM. The CDR3 totals 15 residues. V was cut by 2 bases and J by 7 bases, with 12 bases left in between.